The T cell receptor beta chain described here comes from a study of blood T cells in healthy people across ages. CDR1 SEHNR and CDR2 FQNEAQ come from the germline V gene (reference sequence). The V gene end was trimmed by 7 bases and the J gene end by 3 bases; junction bases not matched to a gene: 9. This CDR3 is 15 amino acids long. Sample-barcoded 5' priming and a J-beta primer mix drove a second PCR of about 6 to 12 cycles. TCRdb reprocessed the 5' RACE reads via MiXCR and lists one record per CDR3 protein. This repertoire shows approximately 880,000 distinct CDR3 sequences, under 50% found once; its top ten account for around an eighth.

V gene TRBV7-9 combines with J gene TRBJ1-5; 7 nucleotides match TRBD1. Sequenced: blood. The TCR comes from a man aged 25 to 40 in good health. The CDR3 region is CASTLTGTPNQPQHF. CDR3 nucleotide sequence: TGTGCCAGCACCTTGACAGGGACCCCCAATCAGCCCCAGCATTTT.